The clone carrying this TCR beta chain has only a few counts. The data were obtained in a study of blood T cell repertoires in COVID-19. Here immunoSEQ multiplex PCR was the method, and the copy in TCRdb shows in-frame clones only, minus some. The sample records roughly 230,000 clones, roughly 80% being singletons. The CDR3 runs to 15 residues. With V trimmed by 2 bases and J by 8 bases, 8 bases remained unmatched. Germline CDR1 is LNHDA and CDR2 is SQIVND (reference sequence). The TCR originated in a woman between 50 and 59 years old with acute or convalescent COVID-19. Sequencing was carried out using peripheral blood. The chain couples TRBV19 to TRBJ2-1; TRBD2 matches 8 bases. The CDR3 bases are TGTGCCAGTAGTATAATGAGCGGGGGAGGCGATGAGCAGTTCTTC. It yields the protein CASSIMSGGGDEQFF.